The clone carrying this T cell receptor beta chain was seen just once. CDR1 is MDHEN, CDR2 SYDVKM, per germline. This CDR3 is 14 amino acids long. The ends were cut back, 6 bases at V and 5 bases at J, with 17 bases in the middle. The entry originates in a study of blood T cell repertoires in COVID-19. Study summary: Samples representing acute and convalescent COVID-19 were sourced from the United States, Italy and Spain. Nucleic acid was either cDNA or gDNA, and it came from T cells, B-cell-depleted T cells, or PBMCs.

In the source study's methods: Amplified reference gene primers provided the basis for estimating nucleated cell counts. Produced via immunoSEQ multiplex PCR; TCRdb's table is partial and in-frame only. The D gene and trimming were derived from the DNA, and the V and J assignments and clone size from that table. Of just over 90,000 clones in the sample, more than 65% were seen once. The chain is built from TRBV28 and TRBJ2-7, with D perhaps matching TRBD2 (6 bases). Sequencing was done on a sample of peripheral blood. The clonotype comes from a human donor in a cohort sampled during active COVID-19. DNA for the CDR3: TGTGCCAGCAGCTCCTCCACTAGCTTGAACGAGCAGTACTTC. Residues: CASSSSTSLNEQYF.